Given below is one T cell receptor (beta chain) in context. Antigen specificity is unknown. The sample comes from a study of blood T cells in healthy people across ages. Donation came from healthy Caucasian individuals in Russia who were aged 6 to 90. Losses at the gene ends were 0 bases for V and 3 bases for J; bases not matched to a gene: 7. The CDR3 spans 16 residues. Germline assignment: CDR1 SGHRS and CDR2 YFSETQ. Using a J-beta primer mix together with a sample-barcoded 5' primer, a second PCR was run for about 6 to 12 cycles. All samples yielded 2.5 million or more CDR3-containing paired-end reads. TCRdb redid the calling of the 5' RACE reads with MiXCR, one entry per CDR3 protein. The sample shows fewer than 800,000 distinct CDR3 sequences, 32% of them seen only once. Findings and caveats of the study: More naive CD4+ cells and higher diversity marked long-lived donors relative to aged donors. It was not known whether donors were CMV positive (a possible confounder of expanded clonotype changes).

Input material: blood. The source of this sequence is an elderly woman in good health. The chain links TRBV5-1 to TRBJ2-3, with 7 bases fitting TRBD2. CDR3 in amino acids: CASSLGGASGTDTQYF. CDR3 nucleotide sequence: TGCGCCAGCAGCTTGGGTGGGGCTAGCGGTACAGATACGCAGTATTTT.